A single sample is the source of the 20 T cell receptor beta chains below, sequenced in a study of T cells in Graves' hyperthyroidism and ophthalmopathy. The source material, RNA transcripts, was used to amplify TCR beta CDR3 regions. When the TCR CDR3 underwent first-round RT-PCR, the HTBI primer set was used. One entry per CDR3 protein results from TCRdb running MiXCR on the multiplex PCR reads. The repertoire includes 700,000 to 950,000 distinct CDR3 sequences, around a third of them detected once, and 30% to 40% sits in the top ten. Sequences were obtained from blood. These receptors were taken from a woman in her thirties or forties with Graves' hyperthyroidism.

This clonotype was observed many times. The genes are TRBV24-1 and TRBJ1-5; possible D gene TRBD1, 5 bases. V lost 7 bases to trimming and J lost 7 bases, with 13 bases between them. The CDR3 is 13 amino acids. Germline V gene sequence: CDR1 KGHDR, CDR2 SFDVKD. This CDR3 is CATRLDQGQPQHF. The CDR3 DNA follows: TGTGCCACCAGGCTGGACCAGGGCCAGCCCCAGCATTTT.

On this clonotype: A read error is possible here, since a much larger clone lies one base away. Since the CDR3 does not end with the conserved phenylalanine or tryptophan, this likely comes from a read error. The chain uses TRBV10-1 and TRBJ1-1, with D hard to call. Trimming pared 4 bases from V and 3 bases from J, leaving 9 bases between. Germline loops: CDR1 WNHNN, CDR2 SYGVQD (reference sequence). The CDR3 extends over 13 amino acids. CDR3: CASSASIHTEAFL. The CDR3, as DNA: TGCGCCAGCAGTGCCTCCATTCACACTGAAGCTTTCCTT.

This clonotype was counted many times. The chain has TRBV10-3 and TRBJ1-1; 8 bases map to TRBD1. The CDR3 consists of 13 residues. The germline gives CDR1 ENHRY, CDR2 SYGVKD. Trimming removed 10 bases from V and 0 bases from J; junction bases left unmatched: 4. In DNA, the CDR3 is TGTGCCAACCGACAGGGGCTGAACACTGAAGCTTTCTTT. This codes for CANRQGLNTEAFF.

This clonotype appeared a few times. The V call is TRBV6-2 or TRBV6-3, the J call TRBJ1-1; D call uncertain. Germline V CDR1 and CDR2: MNHEY, SVGEGT. The CDR3 has 14 residues. V was pared by 7 bases and J by 1 base, with 13 bases between. The CDR3 loop is CASTRVSGNTEAFF. In DNA form, the CDR3 reads TGTGCCAGCACCCGGGTCTCGGGGAACACTGAAGCTTTCTTT.

About this clonotype: Given a much more abundant clone one base away, this may be a read error. V is TRBV7-8 and J is TRBJ1-4, with D perhaps matching TRBD1 (6 bases). With 2 bases removed from V and 6 bases from J, the gap between germline ends came to 10 bases. This CDR3 region has 14 residues. In germline, CDR1 is SGHVS, CDR2 FQNEAQ. CDR3 loop: CASSLNREHEKLFF. CDR3 in DNA: TGTGCCAGCAGCTTAAACAGGGAACATGAAAAACTGTTTTTT. Using reference TRBV7-8 and TRBJ1-4 for the parts outside the CDR3, the full variable domain is GAGVSQSPRYKVAKRGQDVALRCDPISGHVSLFWYQQALGQGPEFLTYFQNEAQLDKSGLPSDRFFAERPEGSVSTLKIQRTQQEDSAVYLCASSLNREHEKLFFGSGTQLSVL.

CDR3 loop: CASSREGSMKTQYF. CDR3 DNA sequence: TGTGCCAGCAGCCGAGAGGGTAGCATGAAGACCCAGTACTTC. This chain uses TRBV28 with TRBJ2-5, with D maybe TRBD2 (5 bases). This CDR3 comprises 14 residues. Per germline, CDR1 MDHEN and CDR2 SYDVKM. V was shortened by 6 bases and J by 6 bases, with 17 bases between the two germline ends.

This clonotype was observed a few times. The V and J genes are TRBV4-3 and TRBJ2-5, with 7 bases lining up with TRBD2. After removal of 0 bases from V and 5 bases from J, the junction contained 9 bases not matched to a gene. Germline V gene data show CDR1 as LGHNA and CDR2 as YSLEER. The CDR3 runs to 16 residues. The CDR3 bases are TGCGCCAGCAGCCAAGACCACTCGGGACTAAGGGAGACCCAGTACTTC. It is translated as CASSQDHSGLRETQYF.

The V and J genes are TRBV2 and TRBJ2-7; either TRBD1 or TRBD2 may supply D (5 bases each). The J call could be wrong; TRBJ2-1 is a better fit for the DNA end. CDR3 length: 11 amino acids. Looked up from germline, CDR1 is SNHLY and CDR2 is FYNNEI. The CDR3 region is CASTSGTEQFF. CDR3 coding DNA: TGTGCCAGCACGTCGGGGACTGAGCAGTTCTTC.

This clonotype has ten or more counts. V is TRBV7-9 and J is TRBJ2-5; D may correspond to TRBD1 or TRBD2 (5 bases each). CDR3 length: 15 residues. The germline CDR1 and CDR2 sequences are SEHNR and FQNEAQ (reference sequence). Trimming left V 4 bases short and J 1 base short, with 13 bases between. The CDR3 bases are TGTGCCAGCAGCTCCGGTTTGGGGGTCCAAGAGACCCAGTACTTC. It encodes CASSSGLGVQETQYF.

The chain is built from TRBV19 and TRBJ2-5; 8 nucleotides agree with TRBD1. Per the germline V gene, CDR1 is LNHDA and CDR2 is SQIVND (reference sequence). The CDR3 covers 15 residues. Germline trimming cut 4 bases from V and 2 bases from J; bases unmatched to any gene: 6. CDR3 nucleotide sequence: TGTGCCAGTAGTAACCCAGGACAGGGTCAAGAGACCCAGTACTTC. Encoded protein: CASSNPGQGQETQYF.

This chain joins TRBV10-3 and TRBJ1-1; a weak D match, TRBD1 (5 bases). V was cut by 4 bases and J by 1 base, with 13 bases left in between. The CDR3 spans 15 residues. In germline, CDR1 is ENHRY, CDR2 SYGVKD. Written as DNA, the CDR3 is TGTGCCATCAGTGGGCAGGGTGTTTCGAACACTGAAGCTTTCTTT. Its translation is CAISGQGVSNTEAFF.

This clonotype was seen ten or more times. The V and J genes are TRBV20-1 and TRBJ1-2; the D gene is possibly TRBD1 (6 bases). The germline V gene has CDR1 DFQATT and CDR2 SNEGSKA (reference sequence). The CDR3 consists of 12 residues. The DNA for the CDR3 is TGCAGCCCCCGGACAGCTCTCTATGGCTACACCTTC. Translation gives CSPRTALYGYTF.

This clonotype was detected ten times or more. This sequence joins TRBV5-4 and TRBJ2-7; weak D call: TRBD1 (5 bases). CDR3 size: 13 residues. Trimming removed 4 bases from V and 3 bases from J, with 11 bases in between. CDR1 and CDR2 (germline): SGHNT, YYREEE (reference sequence). The CDR3 DNA is TGTGCCAGCAGCCACTCGACAGTCTACGAGCAGTACTTC. Encoded protein: CASSHSTVYEQYF.

V gene TRBV15 combines with J gene TRBJ2-7; 8 bases fit TRBD2. The CDR3 runs to 15 residues. Germline V gene data show CDR1 as LNHNV and CDR2 as YYDKDF (reference sequence). The ends lost 5 bases at V and 4 bases at J; junction bases unmatched: 10. The CDR3 DNA reads TGTGCCACCAGCGCGAGAACCAGCGGGAGATACGAGCAGTACTTC. Its translation is CATSARTSGRYEQYF.

This clonotype was counted many times. The genes are TRBV11-2 and TRBJ1-5; D call uncertain. CDR3 length: 14 residues. Germline CDR1 and CDR2: SGHAT and FQNNGV. Trimming shortened V by 5 bases and J by 7 bases, and 15 bases separated the two germline ends. The CDR3 DNA is TGTGCCAGCAGCCCAATGAGATCCGGACAGCCCCAGCATTTT. Encoded protein: CASSPMRSGQPQHF. The whole variable domain, filled in from reference TRBV11-2 and TRBJ1-5, reads EAGVAQSPRYKIIEKRQSVAFWCNPISGHATLYWYQQILGQGPKLLIQFQNNGVVDDSQLPKDRFSAERLKGVDSTLKIQPAKLEDSAVYLCASSPMRSGQPQHFGDGTRLSIL.

The rearrangement uses TRBV2 and TRBJ2-2; D tentatively reads TRBD1 or TRBD2 (5 bases each). The CDR3 consists of 13 residues. Deletions cut 6 bases from V and 9 bases from J, with 14 bases between. CDR1 SNHLY and CDR2 FYNNEI come from the germline V gene. Here the CDR3 reads CASSPAGDRELFF. CDR3 in DNA: TGTGCCAGCAGCCCTGCTGGGGACCGGGAGCTGTTTTTT.

This clonotype was counted at least ten times. V usage is TRBV4-1 and J usage is TRBJ1-1; D call uncertain. Trimming stripped 4 bases from V and 1 base from J, with 13 bases between. In germline, CDR1 is MGHRA, CDR2 YSYEKL. This CDR3 is 15 amino acids long. CDR3 in amino acids: CASSPRYQSNTEAFF. The CDR3 DNA follows: TGCGCCAGCAGCCCCCGTTATCAGTCGAACACTGAAGCTTTCTTT.

There are a few counts of this clonotype. The chain uses TRBV5-1 and TRBJ2-2, with TRBD1 matching over 10 bases. Germline CDR1 reads SGHRS; CDR2 reads YFSETQ. The CDR3 loop spans 15 amino acids. Unmatched junction bases numbered 5, after V lost 2 bases and J lost 7 bases. Here the CDR3 DNA reads TGCGCCAGCAGCTTAGGGACAGGGGAGATCGGGGAGCTGTTTTTT. Translation gives CASSLGTGEIGELFF. Variable domain in full (rest from reference TRBV5-1 and TRBJ2-2): KAGVTQTPRYLIKTRGQQVTLSCSPISGHRSVSWYQQTPGQGLQFLFEYFSETQRNKGNFPGRFSGRQFSNSRSEMNVSTLELGDSALYLCASSLGTGEIGELFFGEGSRLTVL.

As to this clonotype: The CDR3 does not end in the conserved phenylalanine or tryptophan, so this is likely a read error. CDR3 in amino acids: CVSSLYGNTEAFS. In DNA form, the CDR3 reads TGTGTCAGCAGCTTATACGGGAACACTGAAGCTTTCTCT. The chain couples TRBV7-2 to TRBJ1-1; D uncertain. Germline V gene sequence: CDR1 SGHTA, CDR2 FQGNSA. CDR3 size: 13 residues.

V usage is TRBV19 and J usage is TRBJ1-1; D not certain. The CDR3 contains 14 residues. Trimming left V 11 bases short and J 1 base short, with 17 bases between. Germline V lookup: CDR1 LNHDA, CDR2 SQIVND (reference sequence). The chain's CDR3 is CAWSVAPTNTEAFF. CDR3 DNA sequence: TGTGCCTGGAGTGTCGCCCCTACGAACACTGAAGCTTTCTTT.